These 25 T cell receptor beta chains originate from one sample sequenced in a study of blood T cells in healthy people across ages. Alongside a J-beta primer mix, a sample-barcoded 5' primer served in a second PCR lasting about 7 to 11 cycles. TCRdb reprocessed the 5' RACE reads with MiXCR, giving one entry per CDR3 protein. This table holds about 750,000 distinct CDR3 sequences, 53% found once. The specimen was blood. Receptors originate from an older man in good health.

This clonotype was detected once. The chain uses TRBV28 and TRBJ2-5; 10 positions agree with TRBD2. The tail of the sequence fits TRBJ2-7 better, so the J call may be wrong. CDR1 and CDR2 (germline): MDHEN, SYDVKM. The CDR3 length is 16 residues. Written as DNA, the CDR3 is TGTGCCAGCAGGTACACCCAAGCGGGAGGGACGTACGAGCAGTACTTC. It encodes CASRYTQAGGTYEQYF.

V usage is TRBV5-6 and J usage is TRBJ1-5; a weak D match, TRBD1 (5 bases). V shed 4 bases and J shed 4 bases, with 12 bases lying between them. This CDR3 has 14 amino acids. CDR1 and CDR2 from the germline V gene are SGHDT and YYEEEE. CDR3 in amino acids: CASSSGAMNQPQHF. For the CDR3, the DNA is TGTGCCAGCAGCAGTGGGGCGATGAATCAGCCCCAGCATTTT. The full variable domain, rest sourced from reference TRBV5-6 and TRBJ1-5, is DAGVTQSPTHLIKTRGQQVTLRCSPKSGHDTVSWYQQALGQGPQFIFQYYEEEERQRGNFPDRFSGHQFPNYSSELNVNALLLGDSALYLCASSSGAMNQPQHFGDGTRLSIL.

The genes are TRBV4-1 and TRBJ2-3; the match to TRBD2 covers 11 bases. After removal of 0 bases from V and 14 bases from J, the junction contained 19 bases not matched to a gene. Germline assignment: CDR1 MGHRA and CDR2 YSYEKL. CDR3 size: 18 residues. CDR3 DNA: TGCGCCAGCAGCCAAGATAAGTGGACTAGCGGGCAGCACAGAGACGCGTATTTT. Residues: CASSQDKWTSGQHRDAYF.

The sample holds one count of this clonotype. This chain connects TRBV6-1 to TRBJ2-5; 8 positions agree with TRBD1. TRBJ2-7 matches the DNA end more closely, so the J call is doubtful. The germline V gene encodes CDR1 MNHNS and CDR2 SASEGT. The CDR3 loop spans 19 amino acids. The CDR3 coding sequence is TGTGCCAGCAGCAGGGGGACCCAGGGGGCAAGCGGCTTCACCTACGAGCAGTACTTC. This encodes CASSRGTQGASGFTYEQYF.

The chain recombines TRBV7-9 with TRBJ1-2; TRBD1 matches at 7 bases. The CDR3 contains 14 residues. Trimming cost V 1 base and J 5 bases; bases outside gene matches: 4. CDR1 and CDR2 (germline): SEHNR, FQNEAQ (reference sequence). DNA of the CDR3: TGTGCCAGCAGCTTAGTTACGACAGGGTATGGCTACACCTTC. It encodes CASSLVTTGYGYTF.

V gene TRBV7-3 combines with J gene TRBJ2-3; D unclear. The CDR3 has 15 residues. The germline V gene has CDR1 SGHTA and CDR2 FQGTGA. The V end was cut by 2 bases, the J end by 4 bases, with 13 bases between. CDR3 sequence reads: CASSLAGNGADTQYF. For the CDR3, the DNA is TGTGCCAGCAGCTTAGCCGGAAATGGGGCAGATACGCAGTATTTT.

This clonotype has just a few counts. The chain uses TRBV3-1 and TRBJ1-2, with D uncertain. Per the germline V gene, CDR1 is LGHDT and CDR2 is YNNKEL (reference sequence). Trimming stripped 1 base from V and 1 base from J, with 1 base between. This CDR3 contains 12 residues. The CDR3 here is CASSQVNYGYTF. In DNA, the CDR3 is TGTGCCAGCAGCCAAGTTAACTATGGCTACACCTTC.

As DNA, the CDR3 is TGTGCTAGTGGTGGTAGCGGGAGATTGTACGAGCAGTACTTC. It codes for CASGGSGRLYEQYF. The chain couples TRBV12-5 to TRBJ2-7; 9 nucleotides line up with TRBD2. The CDR3 has 14 amino acids. The germline gives CDR1 LGHNT, CDR2 FRNRAP. V lost 5 bases to trimming and J lost 4 bases; unmatched junction nucleotides: 6.

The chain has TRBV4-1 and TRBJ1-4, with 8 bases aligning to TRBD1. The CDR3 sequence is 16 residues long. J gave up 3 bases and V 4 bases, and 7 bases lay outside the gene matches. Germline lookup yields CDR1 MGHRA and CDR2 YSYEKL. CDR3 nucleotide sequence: TGCGCCAGCAGCCTAAAGACGACAGGGGCTAATGAAAAACTGTTTTTT. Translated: CASSLKTTGANEKLFF.

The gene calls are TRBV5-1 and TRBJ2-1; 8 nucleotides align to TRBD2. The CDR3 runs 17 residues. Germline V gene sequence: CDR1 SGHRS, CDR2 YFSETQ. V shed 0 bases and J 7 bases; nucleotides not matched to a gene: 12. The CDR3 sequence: CASSLGAREGGSNEQFF. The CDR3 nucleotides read TGCGCCAGCAGCTTGGGAGCCCGGGAGGGGGGATCTAATGAGCAGTTCTTC.

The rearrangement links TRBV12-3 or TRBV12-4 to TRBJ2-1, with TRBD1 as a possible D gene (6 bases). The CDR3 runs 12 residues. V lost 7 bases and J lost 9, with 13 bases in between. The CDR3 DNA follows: TGTGCCAGCACCGGGACATCTGGTGAGCAGTTCTTC. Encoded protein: CASTGTSGEQFF.

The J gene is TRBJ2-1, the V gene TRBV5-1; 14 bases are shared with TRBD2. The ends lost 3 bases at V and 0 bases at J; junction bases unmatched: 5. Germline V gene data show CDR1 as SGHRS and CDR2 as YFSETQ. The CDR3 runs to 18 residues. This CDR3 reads CASSSGLAGGRSYNEQFF. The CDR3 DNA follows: TGCGCCAGCAGCTCTGGACTAGCGGGAGGCCGCTCCTACAATGAGCAGTTCTTC.

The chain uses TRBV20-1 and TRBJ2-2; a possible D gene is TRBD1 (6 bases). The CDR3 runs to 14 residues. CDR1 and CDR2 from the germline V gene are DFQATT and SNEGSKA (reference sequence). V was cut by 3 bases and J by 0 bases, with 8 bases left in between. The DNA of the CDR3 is TGCAGTGCTAGTTGGACAGCGAACACCGGGGAGCTGTTTTTT. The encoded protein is CSASWTANTGELFF.

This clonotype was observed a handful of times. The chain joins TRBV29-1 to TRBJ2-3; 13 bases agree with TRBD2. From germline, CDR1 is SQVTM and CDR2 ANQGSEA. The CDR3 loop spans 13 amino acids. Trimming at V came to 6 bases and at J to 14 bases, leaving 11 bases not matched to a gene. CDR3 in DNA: TGCAGCGTAAGGACTAGCGGGAGCGGATACGCGTATTTT. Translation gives CSVRTSGSGYAYF.

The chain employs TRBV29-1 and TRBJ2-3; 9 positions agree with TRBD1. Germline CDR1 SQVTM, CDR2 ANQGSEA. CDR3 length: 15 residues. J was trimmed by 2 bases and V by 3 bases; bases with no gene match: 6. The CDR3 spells CSVERDRDPTDTQYF. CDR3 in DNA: TGCAGCGTTGAGCGGGACAGGGATCCCACAGATACGCAGTATTTT.

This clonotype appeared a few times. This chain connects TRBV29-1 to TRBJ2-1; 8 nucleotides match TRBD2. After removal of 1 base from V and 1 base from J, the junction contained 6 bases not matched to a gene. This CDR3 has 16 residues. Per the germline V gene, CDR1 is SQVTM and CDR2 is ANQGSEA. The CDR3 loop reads CSVEVVTSVSYNEQFF. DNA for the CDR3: TGCAGCGTTGAAGTGGTGACTAGCGTATCCTACAATGAGCAGTTCTTC.

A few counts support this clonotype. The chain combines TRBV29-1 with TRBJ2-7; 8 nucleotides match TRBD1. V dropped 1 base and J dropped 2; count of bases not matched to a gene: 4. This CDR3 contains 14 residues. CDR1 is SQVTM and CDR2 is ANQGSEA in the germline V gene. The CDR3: CSVEGTGHAYEQYF. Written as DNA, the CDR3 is TGCAGCGTTGAAGGGACAGGGCACGCCTACGAGCAGTACTTC.

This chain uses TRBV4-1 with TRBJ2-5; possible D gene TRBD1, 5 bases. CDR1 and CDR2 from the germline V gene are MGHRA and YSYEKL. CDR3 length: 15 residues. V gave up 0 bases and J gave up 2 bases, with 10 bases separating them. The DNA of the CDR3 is TGCGCCAGCAGCCAAGATAACAGGAGACAAGAGACCCAGTACTTC. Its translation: CASSQDNRRQETQYF.

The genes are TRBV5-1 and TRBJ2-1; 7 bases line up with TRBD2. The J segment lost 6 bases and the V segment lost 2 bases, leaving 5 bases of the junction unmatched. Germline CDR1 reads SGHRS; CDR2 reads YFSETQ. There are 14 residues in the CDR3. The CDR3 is CASSLRLASNEQFF. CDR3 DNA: TGCGCCAGCAGCTTAAGACTAGCAAGCAATGAGCAGTTCTTC.

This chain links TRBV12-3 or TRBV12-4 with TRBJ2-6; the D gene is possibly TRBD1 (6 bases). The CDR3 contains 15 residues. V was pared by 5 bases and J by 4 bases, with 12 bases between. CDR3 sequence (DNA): TGTGCCAGCAGTCCCGCAGGGGCCGGGGCCAACGTCCTGACTTTC. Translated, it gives CASSPAGAGANVLTF.

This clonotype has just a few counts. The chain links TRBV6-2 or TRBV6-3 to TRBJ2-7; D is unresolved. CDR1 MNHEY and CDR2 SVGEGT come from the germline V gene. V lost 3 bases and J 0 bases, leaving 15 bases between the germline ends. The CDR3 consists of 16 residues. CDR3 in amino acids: CASSYGRKLVSYEQYF. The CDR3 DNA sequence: TGTGCCAGCAGTTATGGCAGGAAATTGGTCTCCTACGAGCAGTACTTC.

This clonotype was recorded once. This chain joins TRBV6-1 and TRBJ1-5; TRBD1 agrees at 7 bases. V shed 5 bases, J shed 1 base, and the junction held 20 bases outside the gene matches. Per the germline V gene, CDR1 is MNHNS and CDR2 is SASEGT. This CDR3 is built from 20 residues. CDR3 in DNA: TGTGCCAGCAGTCCGCGGGCAGGACAGGACCCCCGTCGAAGCAATCAGCCCCAGCATTTT. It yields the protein CASSPRAGQDPRRSNQPQHF.

CDR3 region: CSGRGTGTGLVPLGQETQYF. CDR3 in DNA: TGCTCTGGCCGGGGCACCGGGACGGGACTAGTTCCGTTGGGCCAAGAGACCCAGTACTTC. The V and J genes are TRBV29-1 and TRBJ2-5, with 8 nucleotides matching TRBD2. Germline V gene lookup returns CDR1 SQVTM and CDR2 ANQGSEA. This CDR3 has 20 residues.

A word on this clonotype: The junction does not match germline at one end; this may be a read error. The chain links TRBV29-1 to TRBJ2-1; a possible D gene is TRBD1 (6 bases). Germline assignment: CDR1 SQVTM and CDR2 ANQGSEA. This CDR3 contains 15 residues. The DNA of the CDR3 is TGCGGCGTTTCGGACAGCCTTAGCTCCTACAATGAGCAGTTCTTC. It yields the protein CGVSDSLSSYNEQFF.

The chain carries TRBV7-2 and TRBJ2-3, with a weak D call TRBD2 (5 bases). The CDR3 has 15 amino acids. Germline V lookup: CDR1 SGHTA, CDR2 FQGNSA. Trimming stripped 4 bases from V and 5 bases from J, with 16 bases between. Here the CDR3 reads CASSSRRPRGDTQYF. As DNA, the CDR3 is TGTGCCAGCAGCTCCCGTCGTCCCCGGGGAGATACGCAGTATTTT.